Listed below are T cell receptor beta chains from one sample, sequenced in a study of cytomegalovirus exposure and HLA in healthy donors. The method was immunoSEQ multiplex PCR; TCRdb's version includes in-frame clones alone and lacks a portion of them. This sample has about 91,000 clones, with roughly 86% found just once. Specimen: PBMCs. The receptors were gathered from a man in his thirties or forties in good health and CMV-seropositive. CDR3s include the opening cysteine and the closing phenylalanine or tryptophan. D genes are given only for firm matches. The size entry is marked missing in some rows and otherwise reads once, few, many or a size class.

>-|-|TRBJ1-4|TRBV27|14
CASSPRARGIQLFF
TGTGCCAGCAGTCCACGGGCCCGGGGGATCCAACTGTTTTTT
>-|TRBD2|TRBJ2-1|TRBV10-3|18
CAIRMGLAGGSLGNEQFF
TGTGCCATTAGAATGGGACTAGCGGGAGGGAGCCTGGGGAATGAGCAGTTCTTC
>once|-|TRBJ2-1|TRBV2|14
CASSISVRGHEQFF
TGTGCCAGCAGTATCTCGGTCCGAGGCCATGAGCAGTTCTTC
>-|-|TRBJ2-1|TRBV11-2|14
CASSLLSSYNEQFF
TGTGCCAGCAGCCTACTGAGCTCCTACAATGAGCAGTTCTTC
>-|-|TRBJ2-7|TRBV5-4|15
CASSLDRLSHYEQYF
TGTGCCAGCAGCTTAGACAGGCTATCCCACTACGAGCAGTACTTC
>-|-|TRBJ1-3|TRBV28|13
CASSRDFGNTIYF
TGTGCCAGCAGTCGGGACTTTGGAAACACCATATATTTT
>-|-|TRBJ2-3|TRBV6-4|13
CASSETEIDTQYF
TGTGCCAGCAGTGAGACGGAGATAGATACGCAGTATTTT
>-|-|TRBJ2-7|TRBV27|11
CASSAGYEQYF
TGTGCCAGCAGTGCCGGTTACGAGCAGTACTTC
>-|-|TRBJ2-7|TRBV7-6|19
CASSSDQGRRAGIRYEQYF
TGTGCCAGCAGTTCAGACCAGGGCCGAAGGGCGGGAATTCGCTACGAGCAGTACTTC
>few|TRBD1|TRBJ2-7|TRBV27|13
CASSWTGAYEQYF
TGTGCCAGCAGTTGGACAGGGGCCTACGAGCAGTACTTC
>once|-|TRBJ2-2|TRBV11-2|13
CASTQTNTGELFF
TGTGCCAGCACCCAGACGAACACCGGGGAGCTGTTTTTT
>-|-|TRBJ2-2|TRBV2|12
CAGRPEGGELFF
TGTGCCGGACGACCGGAGGGCGGGGAGCTGTTTTTT
>-|-|TRBJ1-1|TRBV7-9|12
CSSSPTGTEAFF
TGTTCCAGCAGCCCAACAGGGACTGAAGCTTTCTTT
>few|-|TRBJ2-1|TRBV11-2|12
CASSPQYNEQFF
TGTGCCAGCAGCCCACAGTACAATGAGCAGTTCTTC
>-|TRBD1|TRBJ2-4|TRBV19|14
CASRNPGQENIQYF
TGTGCCAGTCGTAATCCGGGACAGGAAAACATTCAGTACTTC
>-|TRBD1|TRBJ1-2|TRBV25-1|16
CASSEYWQGANYGYTF
TGTGCCAGCAGTGAATATTGGCAGGGGGCTAACTATGGCTACACCTTC
>-|-|TRBJ2-1|TRBV11-2|13
CASSLGARNEQFF
TGTGCCAGCAGCTTAGGAGCACGGAATGAGCAGTTCTTC
>-|TRBD2|TRBJ2-2|TRBV10-3|16
CAISRSGRANTGELFF
TGTGCCATCAGTCGCAGCGGGAGAGCGAACACCGGGGAGCTGTTTTTT
>-|-|TRBJ2-7|TRBV28|11
CASSPGYEQYF
TGTGCCAGCAGTCCAGGGTACGAGCAGTACTTC
>-|-|TRBJ1-4|TRBV7-9|12
CASSSYSEKLFF
TGTGCCAGCAGCTCCTACAGTGAAAAACTGTTTTTT
>-|TRBD2|TRBJ2-2|TRBV11-2|19
CASSLDMGRLAGGPKELFF
TGTGCCAGCAGCTTAGATATGGGCAGACTAGCGGGAGGGCCCAAGGAGCTGTTTTTT
>-|TRBD2|TRBJ2-7|TRBV7-3|16
CASSLMGSGSFDEQYF
TGTGCCAGCAGCTTGATGGGGAGCGGGAGCTTCGACGAGCAGTACTTC
>-|TRBD1|TRBJ2-2|TRBV4-2|15
CASSTGQANTGELFF
TGTGCCAGCAGCACGGGACAGGCCAACACCGGGGAGCTGTTTTTT
>-|-|TRBJ1-2|TRBV6-6|14
CASSPDRSPYGYTF
TGTGCCAGCAGCCCGGACAGATCGCCCTATGGCTACACCTTC
>-|TRBD1|TRBJ1-2|TRBV27|12
CASRTGYSGYTF
TGTGCCAGCAGGACAGGGTATTCTGGCTACACCTTC
>-|TRBD2|TRBJ2-2|TRBV27|21
CASSPTPPGLAGGWNTGELFF
TGTGCCAGCAGTCCCACTCCGCCGGGACTAGCGGGAGGGTGGAACACCGGGGAGCTGTTTTTT
>-|-|TRBJ1-5|TRBV7-2|13
CASSLARDQPQHF
TGTGCCAGCAGCTTAGCACGAGATCAGCCCCAGCATTTT
>-|TRBD1|TRBJ1-5|TRBV4-1|16
CASSQVGGGGNQPQHF
TGCGCCAGCAGCCAAGTCGGAGGGGGCGGCAATCAGCCCCAGCATTTT
>-|-|TRBJ1-1|TRBV11-2|14
CASSVQGGGTEAFF
TGTGCCAGCAGCGTACAGGGTGGGGGCACTGAAGCTTTCTTT
>-|TRBD2|TRBJ2-4|TRBV6-1|15
CASSVVGGGENIQYF
TGTGCCAGCAGTGTTGTTGGTGGGGGGGAAAACATTCAGTACTTC
>-|TRBD2|TRBJ2-3|TRBV14|17
CASSQGRTSGIGDTQYF
TGTGCCAGCAGCCAAGGTCGGACTAGCGGGATAGGAGATACGCAGTATTTT
>-|-|TRBJ1-5|TRBV28|16
CASRLKGKGVNQPQHF
TGTGCCAGCAGGCTTAAGGGGAAAGGGGTCAATCAGCCCCAGCATTTT
>-|TRBD2|TRBJ2-7|TRBV4-1|14
CASSQIAGGYEQYF
TGCGCCAGCAGCCAAATTGCGGGAGGTTACGAGCAGTACTTC
>once|-|TRBJ2-4|TRBV27|12
CASSSDSNIQYF
TGTGCCAGCAGTTCGGACTCAAACATTCAGTACTTC
>-|TRBD1|TRBJ2-7|TRBV19|13
CASNRGLAYEQYF
TGTGCCAGTAACAGGGGGTTGGCCTACGAGCAGTACTTC
>-|-|TRBJ1-2|TRBV30|13
CAWSVTVRGGYTF
TGTGCCTGGAGTGTGACTGTACGGGGTGGCTACACCTTC
>-|TRBD1|TRBJ1-1|TRBV7-9|15
CASSPRDRANTEAFF
TGTGCCAGCAGCCCCCGGGACAGGGCGAACACTGAAGCTTTCTTT
>-|-|TRBJ1-5|TRBV28|14
CASSLRRNHQPQHF
TGTGCCAGCAGTTTAAGGCGGAATCATCAGCCCCAGCATTTT
>once|TRBD1|TRBJ2-3|TRBV5-1|14
CASATDRVTDTQYF
TGCGCCAGCGCGACGGACAGGGTGACAGATACGCAGTATTTT